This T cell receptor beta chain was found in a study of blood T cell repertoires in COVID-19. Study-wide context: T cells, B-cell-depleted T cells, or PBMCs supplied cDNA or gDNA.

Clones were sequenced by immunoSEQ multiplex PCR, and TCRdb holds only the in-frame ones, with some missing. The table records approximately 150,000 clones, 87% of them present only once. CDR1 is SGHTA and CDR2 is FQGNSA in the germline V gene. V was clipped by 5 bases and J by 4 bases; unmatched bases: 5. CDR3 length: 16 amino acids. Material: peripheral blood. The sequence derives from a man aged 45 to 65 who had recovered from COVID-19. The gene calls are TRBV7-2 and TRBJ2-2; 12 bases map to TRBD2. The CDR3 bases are TGTGCCAGCAGCCCAACTAGCGGGGGGCCCACCGGGGAGCTGTTTTTT. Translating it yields CASSPTSGGPTGELFF.